A selection of T cell receptor beta chains follows, all from one sample in a study of blood T cell repertoires in COVID-19. The assay was immunoSEQ multiplex PCR, and TCRdb's table has in-frame clones only and misses some. The sample yields fewer than 30,000 clones, around 85% seen once. The sequenced sample consisted of peripheral blood. Source of these receptors: a woman aged 60 to 75 with acute or convalescent COVID-19. Both conserved end residues are part of each CDR3. D genes are given only for firm matches. Size is stated for part of the rows, as once, few or many counts, or as a class when the clone is expanded.

d_gene,abundance,v_gene,j_gene,CDR3nt,CDR3aa
TRBD1,NA,TRBV6-5,TRBJ1-5,TGTGCCAGCAGCCTGGACAGGGGCCAAAATCAGCCCCAGCATTTT,CASSLDRGQNQPQHF
NA,once,TRBV10-1,TRBJ2-2,TGCGCCAGCGGAACCCAGCGCACCGGGGAGCTGTTTTTT,CASGTQRTGELFF
NA,NA,TRBV5-1,TRBJ1-1,TGCGCCAGCAGCTTAACAGCGAACACTGAAGCTTTCTTT,CASSLTANTEAFF
TRBD2,once,TRBV7-9,TRBJ2-6,TGTGCCAGCAGCTCCCCCCTGGGGACTACCCCCTCTGGGGCCAACGTCCTGACTTTC,CASSSPLGTTPSGANVLTF
TRBD1,few,TRBV11-2,TRBJ2-7,TGTGCCAGCAGCTTAGGCCCCGGGACAGGGGCCTACGAGCAGTACTTC,CASSLGPGTGAYEQYF
NA,NA,TRBV9,TRBJ1-1,TGTGCCAGCAGCCGCCCAGGGACTGAAGCTTTCTTT,CASSRPGTEAFF
NA,NA,TRBV30,TRBJ1-6,TGTGCCTGGAACGCCAGGCGAAATTCACCCCTCCACTTT,CAWNARRNSPLHF
NA,once,TRBV5-5,TRBJ1-2,TGTGCCAGCGGCGGAACCGGGACAAACTATGGCTACACCTTC,CASGGTGTNYGYTF
TRBD2,NA,TRBV5-1,TRBJ2-3,TGCGCCAGCAGCCAAAGCGGGACGAGGGGCACAGATACGCAGTATTTT,CASSQSGTRGTDTQYF
NA,NA,TRBV4-2,TRBJ1-2,TGTGCCAGCAGCCCTTCTGAGACAGCGATTAACTATGGCTACACCTTC,CASSPSETAINYGYTF
NA,NA,TRBV7-9,TRBJ1-4,TGTGCCAGCAGCTTGACCCAGGGAGGAGGGAGTAATGAAAAACTGTTTTTT,CASSLTQGGGSNEKLFF
NA,NA,TRBV12-5,TRBJ1-3,TGTGCTAGTGCGTCCGGGAGCTCTGGAAACACCATATATTTT,CASASGSSGNTIYF
TRBD1,NA,TRBV10-2,TRBJ2-7,TGCGCCAGCAGCGAAGGGACAGTCTACGAGCAGTACTTC,CASSEGTVYEQYF
NA,few,TRBV19,TRBJ1-2,TGTGCCACGAGACAGCGTCCCTATGGCTACACCTTC,CATRQRPYGYTF
NA,few,TRBV12-3/TRBV12-4,TRBJ1-2,TGTGCCAGCAGTTTGCAGGGAAGAGATGGCTACACCTTC,CASSLQGRDGYTF
TRBD1,NA,TRBV2,TRBJ2-2,TGTGCCAGCAGTGCCGGGACAGGTATCCCCGGGGAGCTGTTTTTT,CASSAGTGIPGELFF
NA,NA,TRBV24-1,TRBJ1-3,TGTGCCACCAGTGCATCCCCGGGGAGCGGGAGTCATGGAAACACCATATATTTT,CATSASPGSGSHGNTIYF
TRBD2,NA,TRBV4-1,TRBJ2-1,TGCGCCAGCAGCCTGGACCGGCGGGGGAGCTCCTACAATGAGCAGTTCTTC,CASSLDRRGSSYNEQFF
TRBD2,NA,TRBV6-5,TRBJ2-1,TGTGCCAGCAGAAAGCGGGGAACCTACAATGAGCAGTTCTTC,CASRKRGTYNEQFF
TRBD2,once,TRBV28,TRBJ2-5,TGTGCCAGCCACTACGGGTATAGCGGGGGGTGGCAAGAGACCCAGTACTTC,CASHYGYSGGWQETQYF
TRBD2,few,TRBV18,TRBJ2-5,TGTGCCAGCTCACTGAGCGGGGGGGCCGGAGAGACCCAGTACTTC,CASSLSGGAGETQYF
TRBD1,NA,TRBV12-3/TRBV12-4,TRBJ1-3,TGTGCCAGCAGTAGGACAGGGGGAAACACCATATATTTT,CASSRTGGNTIYF
NA,few,TRBV2,TRBJ1-2,TGTGCCAGCAGTGAAGCAGGGACTTTCTATGGCTACACCTTC,CASSEAGTFYGYTF
NA,once,TRBV7-8,TRBJ1-2,TGTGCCAGCAGCCCTTCGGCGGGGCCCTATGGCTACACCTTC,CASSPSAGPYGYTF
NA,NA,TRBV4-1,TRBJ2-5,TGCGCCAGCAGCCAAGTAGGAGGGACCCAGTACTTC,CASSQVGGTQYF
NA,NA,TRBV20-1,TRBJ2-6,TGCAGTGCTAGTGGTTCGGGGGCTGGGGCCAACGTCCTGACTTTC,CSASGSGAGANVLTF
TRBD1,few,TRBV28,TRBJ1-5,TGTGCCAGCAGGGGACAGCCAAGATCCCAGCCCCAGCATTTT,CASRGQPRSQPQHF
NA,NA,TRBV29-1,TRBJ1-2,TGCAGCGTTGTCTCAGGGGTGCCTAACTATGGCTACACCTTC,CSVVSGVPNYGYTF
NA,NA,TRBV7-2,TRBJ2-2,TGTGCCAGCAGCCCCCTCGGAGGGCTTCCTACCGGGGAGCTGTTTTTT,CASSPLGGLPTGELFF
NA,NA,TRBV12-3/TRBV12-4,TRBJ1-1,TGTGCCAGCAGATCGACAGGTAACACTGAAGCTTTCTTT,CASRSTGNTEAFF
TRBD1,NA,TRBV6-5,TRBJ1-4,TGTGCCAGCAGCCCGGGACAGACTCATGATGAAAAACTGTTTTTT,CASSPGQTHDEKLFF
TRBD1,NA,TRBV5-1,TRBJ2-6,TGCGCCAGCCGGACAGGGACTGGGGCCAACGTCCTGACTTTC,CASRTGTGANVLTF
TRBD1,NA,TRBV6-6,TRBJ2-1,TGTGCCAGCAGTCCGGGACAGGGGACGAATGAGCAGTTCTTC,CASSPGQGTNEQFF
TRBD2,NA,TRBV24-1,TRBJ2-3,TGTGCCACCAGTGACCCGCGGAACCTCGGGGGGATCACAGATACGCAGTATTTT,CATSDPRNLGGITDTQYF
NA,NA,TRBV7-3,TRBJ2-7,TGTGCCAGCAGCCAGTACCACGCCAGGCCCTACGAGCAGTACTTC,CASSQYHARPYEQYF
TRBD1,NA,TRBV6-2/TRBV6-3,TRBJ1-2,TGTGCCAGCAGTTCCAGGGGGCATGGCTACACCTTC,CASSSRGHGYTF